The rows below give T cell receptor beta chains drawn from one sample of a study of post-analysis software for immune sequencing data. TCRdb reanalysed the PCR reads using MiXCR and keeps one entry per CDR3 protein. The table records roughly 580,000 distinct CDR3 sequences, around 44% of them present only once. The sequenced sample was blood. The receptors derive from a girl between 10 and 17 years old with multiple sclerosis. Both conserved end residues are part of each CDR3. Each record gives: J gene, V gene, D gene, CDR3 protein. The D gene is left open where the match is weak.

TRBJ1-2	TRBV6-1	.	CASSEDGWGSWKANYGYTF
TRBJ2-1	TRBV5-1	.	CASSLDVGGPHNEQFF
.	TRBV7-2	.	CASSSGLRYEQYF
TRBJ2-5	TRBV20-1	TRBD2	CSASTSEKTQYF
TRBJ2-5	TRBV12-3/TRBV12-4	.	CASTNRAVGSETQYF
TRBJ1-2	TRBV5-1	TRBD1	CASSPGQGARGYTF
.	TRBV10-3	.	CAISEAPLPYEQYF
TRBJ1-6	TRBV7-9	TRBD1	CASSYSGTGVSLGSPLHF
TRBJ1-4	TRBV12-3/TRBV12-4	.	CASSATSLGGGEKLFF
TRBJ1-2	TRBV12-3/TRBV12-4	.	CASSQGGPSNYGYTF
TRBJ2-3	TRBV9	.	CASSSDGGIRRAQYF
TRBJ2-1	TRBV4-2	TRBD2	CASSSLMGGGIYNEQFF
TRBJ1-2	TRBV19	.	CASSISREGRYGYTF
TRBJ2-3	TRBV9	.	CASSVGVGPTDTQYF
TRBJ1-1	TRBV6-5	.	CASSYSRNTEAFF
TRBJ2-1	TRBV29-1	TRBD2	CSVEAALRGLAYNEQFF
TRBJ2-7	TRBV2	.	CASSGLKRVYEQYF
TRBJ1-2	TRBV12-3/TRBV12-4	TRBD1	CASAPGQGRLGYGYTF
TRBJ2-1	TRBV4-1	.	CASRPGRRTSYNEQFF
TRBJ1-2	TRBV29-1	.	CSVVRDGGYTF